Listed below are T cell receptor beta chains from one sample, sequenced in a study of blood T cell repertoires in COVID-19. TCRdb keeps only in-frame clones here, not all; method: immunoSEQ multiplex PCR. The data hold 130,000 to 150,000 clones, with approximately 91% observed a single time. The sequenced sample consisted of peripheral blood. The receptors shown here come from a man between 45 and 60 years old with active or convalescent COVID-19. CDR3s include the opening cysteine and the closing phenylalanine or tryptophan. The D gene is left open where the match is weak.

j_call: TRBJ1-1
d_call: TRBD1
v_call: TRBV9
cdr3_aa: CASSGGQGTNTEAFF
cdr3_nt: TGTGCCAGCAGCGGGGGACAGGGGACGAACACTGAAGCTTTCTTT

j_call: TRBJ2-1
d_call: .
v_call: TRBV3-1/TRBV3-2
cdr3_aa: CASSQSSNEQFF
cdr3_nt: TGTGCCAGCAGCCAATCCTCCAATGAGCAGTTCTTC

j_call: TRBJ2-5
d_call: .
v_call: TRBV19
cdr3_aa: CASSPSLETQYF
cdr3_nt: TGTGCCAGTAGCCCCAGTTTGGAGACCCAGTACTTC

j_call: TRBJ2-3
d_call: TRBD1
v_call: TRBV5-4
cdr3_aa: CASSLKGQGERDTQYF
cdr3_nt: TGTGCCAGCAGCTTGAAGGGACAGGGAGAGAGGGATACGCAGTATTTT

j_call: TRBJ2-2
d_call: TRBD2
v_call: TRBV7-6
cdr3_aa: CASSLETSGSNTGELFF
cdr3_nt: TGTGCCAGCAGCTTAGAGACTAGCGGGAGTAACACCGGGGAGCTGTTTTTT

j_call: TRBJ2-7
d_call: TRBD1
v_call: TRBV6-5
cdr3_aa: CAGTTGGLNEQYF
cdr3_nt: TGTGCCGGGACGACAGGGGGTTTGAACGAGCAGTACTTC

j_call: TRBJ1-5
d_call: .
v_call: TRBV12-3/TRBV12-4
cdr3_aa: CASSFRGQPQHF
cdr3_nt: TGTGCCAGCAGTTTCAGGGGTCAGCCCCAGCATTTT

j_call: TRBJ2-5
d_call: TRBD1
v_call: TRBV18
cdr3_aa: CASSPRQGETQYF
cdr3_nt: TGTGCCAGCTCACCTCGACAGGGGGAGACCCAGTACTTC

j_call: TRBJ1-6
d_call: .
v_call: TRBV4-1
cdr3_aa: CASSQDLRNSPLHF
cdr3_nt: TGCGCCAGCAGCCAAGATCTGAGGAATTCACCCCTCCACTTT

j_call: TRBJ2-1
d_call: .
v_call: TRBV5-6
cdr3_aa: CASAGRNEQFF
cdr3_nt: TGTGCCAGCGCAGGGCGCAATGAGCAGTTCTTC

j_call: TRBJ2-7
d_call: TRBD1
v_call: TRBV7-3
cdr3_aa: CASSRDRDHEQYF
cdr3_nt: TGTGCCAGCAGCCGGGACAGGGACCACGAGCAGTACTTC

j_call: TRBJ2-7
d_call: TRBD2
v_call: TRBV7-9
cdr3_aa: CASSPMVGGTYEQYF
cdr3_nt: TGTGCCAGCAGCCCGATGGTGGGGGGGACCTACGAGCAGTACTTC

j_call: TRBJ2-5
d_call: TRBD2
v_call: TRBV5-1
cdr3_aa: CASSKVGGRSGETQYF
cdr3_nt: TGCGCCAGCAGTAAAGTCGGCGGGAGGAGCGGGGAGACCCAGTACTTC

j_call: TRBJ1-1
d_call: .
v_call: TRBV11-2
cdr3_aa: CASSWGQNTEAFF
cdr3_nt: TGTGCCAGCAGTTGGGGACAGAACACTGAAGCTTTCTTT

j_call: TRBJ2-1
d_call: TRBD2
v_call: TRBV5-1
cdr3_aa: CASSPPTLAGPNEQFF
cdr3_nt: TGCGCCAGCAGCCCCCCGACACTAGCGGGTCCCAATGAGCAGTTCTTC

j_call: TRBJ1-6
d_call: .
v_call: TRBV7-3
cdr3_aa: CASSSSGLTHRGLLHF
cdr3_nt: TGTGCCAGCAGCTCTTCGGGACTGACTCACCGAGGCCTACTCCACTTT

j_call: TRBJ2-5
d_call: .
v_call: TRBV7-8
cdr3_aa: CASSLATGKETQYF
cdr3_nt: TGTGCCAGCAGCTTAGCTACAGGGAAAGAGACCCAGTACTTC

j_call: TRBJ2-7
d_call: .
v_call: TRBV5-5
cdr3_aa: CASSTRTGGGYEQYF
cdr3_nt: TGTGCCAGCAGTACCCGTACGGGGGGCGGGTACGAGCAGTACTTC